This is a list of T cell receptor beta chains from one sample in a study of blood T cells in healthy people across ages. Using its own MiXCR run on the 5' RACE reads, TCRdb lists one record per CDR3 protein. The sample yields about 670,000 distinct CDR3 sequences, 35% to 50% seen once. The sequenced sample was blood. The receptors shown here come from a man older than 75 in good health. The CDR3 runs from the conserved cysteine through the conserved F or W. The D gene is left open where the match is weak. Clone size is given for some rows only: seen once, a few or many times, or a class if the clone is expanded.

clone size	V gene	J gene	D gene	CDR3 DNA	CDR3 protein
NA	TRBV2	TRBJ2-5	NA	TGTGCCAGCAGGACTAGGGGACTCCAGGAGCAGTACTTC	CASRTRGLQEQYF
NA	TRBV29-1	TRBJ1-2	TRBD1	TGCAGCGTTGACCCCGGGACAGGGGACTACTATGGCTACACCTTC	CSVDPGTGDYYGYTF
few	TRBV6-1	TRBJ2-7	NA	TGTGCCAGCAGTACCCGGGACTCAACCTACGAGCAGTACTTC	CASSTRDSTYEQYF
NA	TRBV6-2/TRBV6-3	TRBJ1-1	TRBD1	TGTGCCAGCAGTTACCCGCGGGACAGTAGGAACACTGAAGCTTTCTTT	CASSYPRDSRNTEAFF
NA	TRBV7-2	TRBJ2-5	NA	TGTGCCAGCAGCTTCTCTCACAATGAGCAGTACTTC	CASSFSHNEQYF
NA	TRBV7-6	TRBJ2-1	TRBD2	TGTGCCGGCAGCTTAGTTACTAGCGGTACCCGTGGTGCTGAGCAGTTCTTC	CAGSLVTSGTRGAEQFF
few	TRBV24-1	TRBJ2-5	TRBD2	TGTGCCACCAGTGATTGGCTAGCGGGGCAAGAGACCCAGTACTTC	CATSDWLAGQETQYF
many	TRBV6-5	TRBJ2-1	TRBD2	TGTGCCAGCAGTTTATTAGCGGGGGAATGGTTCTTC	CASSLLAGEWFF
NA	TRBV20-1	TRBJ2-1	NA	TGCAGTACCCGGACCCCAGCGGGCAATGAGCAGTTCTTC	CSTRTPAGNEQFF
NA	TRBV11-2	TRBJ2-2	NA	TGTGCCAGCAGCTTTGGCCTCAGCGTGAACACCGGGGAGCTGTTTTTT	CASSFGLSVNTGELFF
few	TRBV3-1	TRBJ1-1	NA	TGTGCCAGCAGCCCGACAGCTCTTATGAACACTGAAGCTTTCTTT	CASSPTALMNTEAFF
few	TRBV7-2	TRBJ2-7	NA	TGTGCCAGCAGCATGACTGGGGGCTACGAGCAGTACTTC	CASSMTGGYEQYF
NA	TRBV27	TRBJ1-3	NA	TGTGCCAGCAGGAAGACCGTCGGAAACACCATATATTTT	CASRKTVGNTIYF
many	TRBV29-1	TRBJ2-7	TRBD2	TGCAGCGTTGCTGGGGCTAGCGGGTCCTACGAGCAGTACTTC	CSVAGASGSYEQYF
NA	TRBV4-2	TRBJ2-3	TRBD2	TGTGCCAGCAGCCTCATTGCCGGGGGGGTAGCGGCTAGCACAGATACGCAGTATTTT	CASSLIAGGVAASTDTQYF
few	TRBV27	TRBJ2-4	TRBD1	TGTGCCAGCAGGGACAGGGCCAAAAACATTCAGTACTTC	CASRDRAKNIQYF
NA	TRBV6-5	TRBJ2-7	TRBD1	TGTGCCAGCAGTGACTCAGGGGGTTACTACGAGCAGTACTTC	CASSDSGGYYEQYF
NA	TRBV5-1	TRBJ2-7	TRBD2	TGCGCCAGCAGCTTGGGCCCTCCGACTAGCGGGGGGAATTACGAGCAGTACTTC	CASSLGPPTSGGNYEQYF
NA	TRBV7-2	TRBJ2-7	NA	TGTGCCAGCAGCCCCCCTGCGGTTGGGGTAAGACCCGACAATGAGCAGTACTTC	CASSPPAVGVRPDNEQYF
NA	TRBV7-2	TRBJ2-3	NA	TGTGCCAGCAGCTCGTCGCACAGCACAGATACGCAGTATTTT	CASSSSHSTDTQYF
NA	TRBV9	TRBJ2-7	TRBD2	TGTGCCAGCAGCGTAGCCCTAACCTCAACTAGCGGGAGATCCGAGCAGTACTTC	CASSVALTSTSGRSEQYF
NA	TRBV7-2	TRBJ2-5	TRBD1	TGTGCCAGCAGCTTAGGAACTCTACAGGGGGTCGGGGAGACCCAGTACTTC	CASSLGTLQGVGETQYF
NA	TRBV4-3	TRBJ2-6	NA	TGCGCCAGCAGCCAAGGGCCACGGTCTGGGGCCAACGTCCTGACTTTC	CASSQGPRSGANVLTF
NA	TRBV7-2	TRBJ2-1	NA	TGTGCCAGCAGCCAAACAACTAATGAGCAGTTCTTC	CASSQTTNEQFF
few	TRBV9	TRBJ2-2	TRBD2	TGTGCCAGCAGCGTCAGCGGGACGGCGAACACCGGGGAGCTGTTTTTT	CASSVSGTANTGELFF
NA	TRBV27	TRBJ2-7	NA	TGTGCCAGCAGCTACGCCTCGTCCACCTCCTACGAGCAGTACTTC	CASSYASSTSYEQYF
NA	TRBV12-5	TRBJ2-7	NA	TGTGCTAGTGGTTCCCAGGGACTCTCCTACGAGCGGTACTTC	CASGSQGLSYERYF
once	TRBV14	TRBJ1-1	NA	TGTGCCAGCAGCCCCGGGGTCGGTGTTAAAGCTTTCTTT	CASSPGVGVKAFF
NA	TRBV20-1	TRBJ2-3	TRBD1	TGCAGTGCTAGCCCGGGACAGACGCAGTATTTT	CSASPGQTQYF
many	TRBV28	TRBJ1-2	NA	TGTGCCAGCGGGCAGGACAGCAAATATGGCTACACCTTC	CASGQDSKYGYTF
NA	TRBV6-2/TRBV6-3	TRBJ2-1	NA	TGTGCCAGCAGTGGACTGAACAATGAGCAGTTCTTC	CASSGLNNEQFF
NA	TRBV20-1	TRBJ2-5	NA	TGCAGTGCGGCCCTAGCGTTTGAGCAGTACTTC	CSAALAFEQYF
many	TRBV28	TRBJ2-1	NA	TGTGCCAGCAGTTGGGGGGTGAGCTCCTACAATGAGCAGTTCTTC	CASSWGVSSYNEQFF
NA	TRBV6-2/TRBV6-3	TRBJ2-1	NA	TGTGCCAGCAGCCCCCGATCGAGCAATGAGCAGTTCTTC	CASSPRSSNEQFF
NA	TRBV4-1	TRBJ2-5	TRBD2	TGCGCCAGCAGCCAAGATACGGGTAGCGGGGGCTATAAAGAGACCCAGTACTTC	CASSQDTGSGGYKETQYF
NA	TRBV30	TRBJ1-5	TRBD1	TGTGCTTGGACAATCACAGGGGGCGGACCCCAGCATTTT	CAWTITGGGPQHF
few	TRBV7-2	TRBJ2-4	NA	TGTGCCAGCAGCTTAGGGAGTCAACTAGCCAAAAACATTCAGTACTTC	CASSLGSQLAKNIQYF